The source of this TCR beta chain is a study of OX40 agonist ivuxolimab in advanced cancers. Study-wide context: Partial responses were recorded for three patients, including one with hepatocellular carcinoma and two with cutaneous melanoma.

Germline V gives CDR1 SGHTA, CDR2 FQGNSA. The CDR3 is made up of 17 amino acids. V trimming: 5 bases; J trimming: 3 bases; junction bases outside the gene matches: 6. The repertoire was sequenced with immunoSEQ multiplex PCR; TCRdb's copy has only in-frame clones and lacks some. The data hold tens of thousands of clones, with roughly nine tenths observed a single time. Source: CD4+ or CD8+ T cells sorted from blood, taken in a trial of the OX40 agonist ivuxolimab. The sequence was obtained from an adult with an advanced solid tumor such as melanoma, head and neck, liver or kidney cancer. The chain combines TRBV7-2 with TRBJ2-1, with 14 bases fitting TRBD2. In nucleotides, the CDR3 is TGTGCCAGCAGCCCGGGGACTAGCGGGAGTGTCTACAATGAGCAGTTCTTC. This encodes CASSPGTSGSVYNEQFF. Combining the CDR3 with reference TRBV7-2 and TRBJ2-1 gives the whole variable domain GAGVSQSPSNKVTEKGKDVELRCDPISGHTALYWYRQSLGQGLEFLIYFQGNSAPDKSGLPSDRFSAERTGGSVSTLTIQRTQQEDSAVYLCASSPGTSGSVYNEQFFGPGTRLTVL.